Below are 21 T cell receptor beta chains sequenced from a single sample in a study of beta chain features in type 1 diabetes. Study conclusions and caveats: Shortening that was moderate but significant affected the TCRB CDR3s of Type 1 diabetes patients in all four CD4+ subsets.

Reverse transcribing all isolated RNA meant expressed TCRB transcripts were sequenced. Some clones are missing from TCRdb's copy, which holds only in-frame ones; the method was immunoSEQ multiplex PCR. The table includes 600,000 or so clones, around an eighth detected once. Their antigens remain unidentified. The specimen was naive CD4+ T cells from blood. The receptor set was obtained from a man aged 30-40 years with type 1 diabetes.

This chain connects TRBV7-9 to TRBJ2-3; 7 positions match TRBD2. V lost 3 bases and J lost 5; bases outside the gene matches: 11. This CDR3 spans 16 amino acids. Germline CDR1 reads SEHNR; CDR2 reads FQNEAQ (reference sequence). The CDR3 loop is CASSFTAGPELDTQYF. In DNA form, the CDR3 reads TGTGCCAGCAGCTTTACAGCGGGACCTGAATTAGATACGCAGTATTTT.

This clone was seen more than once but under ten times. V is TRBV7-9 and J is TRBJ2-7, with 9 bases matching TRBD2. The CDR3 length is 14 residues. With 7 bases clipped from V and 3 bases from J, the junction kept 7 bases outside the gene matches. Germline V gene data show CDR1 as SEHNR and CDR2 as FQNEAQ (reference sequence). Here the CDR3 DNA reads TGTGCCAGCACCCTGCTAGCGGGGAACTACGAGCAGTACTTC. Translating it yields CASTLLAGNYEQYF.

This clone was counted only a few times. A much bigger clone sits one base away, suggesting this may be a read error. The V call is TRBV7-2, the J call TRBJ2-5, with D unclear. The DNA end is a closer match to TRBJ2-7, so the J assignment may be wrong. The CDR3 loop spans 11 amino acids. Germline values: CDR1 SGHTA, CDR2 FQGNSA. The CDR3 reads CASSVSYEQYF. The CDR3 region has the DNA TGTGCCAGCAGCGTTTCCTACGAGCAGTACTTC.

This clone was recorded a few times. The J gene is TRBJ1-5, the V gene TRBV23-1; 9 bases align to TRBD1. TRBV23-1 is recorded as an ORF, its role being uncertain. CDR3 length: 17 amino acids. The J segment lost 4 bases and the V segment lost 7 bases, leaving 14 bases of the junction unmatched. In DNA form, the CDR3 reads TGCGCCAGCACCCTGACGCTCCCGACAGGGGGGAATCAGCCCCAGCATTTT. Residues: CASTLTLPTGGNQPQHF.

In this sample, this clone turned up a few times. The rearrangement uses TRBV5-1 and TRBJ2-1; D possibly matches TRBD1 or TRBD2 (5 bases each). The CDR3 length is 16 residues. Trimming took 0 bases from V and 2 from J, leaving 12 bases between them. The germline V gene encodes CDR1 SGHRS and CDR2 YFSETQ. This CDR3 is CASSLEGPFPYNEQFF. For the CDR3, the DNA is TGCGCCAGCAGCTTGGAGGGACCCTTTCCCTACAATGAGCAGTTCTTC.

The chain recombines TRBV18 with TRBJ2-3, with D possibly TRBD2 on 6 matching bases. The CDR3 has 16 amino acids. Germline-derived CDR1 and CDR2 are KGHSH and LQKENI. V was clipped by 0 bases and J by 6 bases, with 16 bases between them. For the CDR3, the DNA is TGTGCCAGCTCACCACCGGCAGCGGGCCCATACGATACGCAGTATTTT. Translated, it gives CASSPPAAGPYDTQYF. Full variable domain (remainder filled in from reference TRBV18 and TRBJ2-3): NAGVMQNPRHLVRRRGQEARLRCSPMKGHSHVYWYRQLPEEGLKFMVYLQKENIIDESGMPKERFSAEFPKEGPSILRIQQVVRGDSAAYFCASSPPAAGPYDTQYFGPGTRLTVL.

This clone occurred a few times. Other DNA sequences in the same sample also yield this CDR3. The J gene is TRBJ2-7, the V gene TRBV7-9; perhaps TRBD2 as D (6 bases). Trimming pared 4 bases from V and 3 bases from J, leaving 10 bases between. Germline-derived CDR1 and CDR2 are SEHNR and FQNEAQ (reference sequence). There are 13 residues in the CDR3. CDR3: CASSSGTYYEQYF. The DNA of the CDR3 is TGTGCCAGCAGCTCAGGGACTTACTACGAGCAGTACTTC.

V usage is TRBV7-2 and J usage is TRBJ2-5; D is perhaps TRBD2 (6 bases). CDR3 length: 15 amino acids. From germline, CDR1 is SGHTA and CDR2 FQGNSA. Trimming left V 1 base short and J 3 bases short, with 12 bases between. CDR3 sequence: CASSLVDGGEETQYF. DNA for the CDR3: TGTGCCAGCAGCTTAGTTGATGGCGGGGAAGAGACCCAGTACTTC.

This sequence joins TRBV5-1 and TRBJ2-1; TRBD2 matches 9 bases. The J segment lost 6 bases and the V segment lost 4 bases, leaving 5 bases of the junction unmatched. The CDR3 runs to 14 residues. The V gene's germline CDR1 is SGHRS and CDR2 YFSETQ. The CDR3 protein is CASSLGTSLNEQFF. The CDR3 bases are TGCGCCAGCAGCCTCGGGACTAGCCTCAATGAGCAGTTCTTC.

The chain uses TRBV18 and TRBJ2-2; D perhaps matches TRBD1 (6 bases). Germline V gene lookup returns CDR1 KGHSH and CDR2 LQKENI. The CDR3 spans 16 residues. With 2 bases removed from V and 6 bases from J, the gap between germline ends came to 16 bases. CDR3 sequence reads: CASSPRQAVDSGELFF. CDR3 nucleotides: TGTGCCAGCTCACCAAGACAGGCAGTGGACTCCGGGGAGCTGTTTTTT. Supplemented by reference TRBV18 and TRBJ2-2, the full variable domain reads NAGVMQNPRHLVRRRGQEARLRCSPMKGHSHVYWYRQLPEEGLKFMVYLQKENIIDESGMPKERFSAEFPKEGPSILRIQQVVRGDSAAYFCASSPRQAVDSGELFFGEGSRLTVL.

The chain recombines TRBV27 with TRBJ2-6; 7 bases map to TRBD1. Germline values: CDR1 MNHEY, CDR2 SMNVEV (reference sequence). Losses at the gene ends were 0 bases for V and 1 base for J; bases not matched to a gene: 9. The CDR3 is 19 amino acids. For the CDR3, the DNA is TGTGCCAGCAGTTTATCGGACAGGCCGATAGAATCTGGGGCCAACGTCCTGACTTTC. Its protein is CASSLSDRPIESGANVLTF.

This clone was found a few times. The rearrangement uses TRBV27 and TRBJ2-6; D is undetermined. This CDR3 has 17 residues. Germline CDR1 reads MNHEY; CDR2 reads SMNVEV (reference sequence). The V end lost 3 bases, the J end lost 4 bases, and 16 bases lay between the germline ends. CDR3 DNA sequence: TGTGCCAGCAGTTTGGAATGGGGAAGGCTCGGGGCCAACGTCCTGACTTTC. Its translation is CASSLEWGRLGANVLTF.

Written as DNA, the CDR3 is TGTGCCAGCAGCATGGACTCGCCGGCTAAGGAGCAGTTCTTC. As protein: CASSMDSPAKEQFF. The V call is TRBV2, the J call TRBJ2-1; D perhaps matches TRBD2 (5 bases). Germline-derived CDR1 and CDR2 are SNHLY and FYNNEI. The CDR3 is 14 residues long. Trimming removed 6 bases at V and 10 bases at J, with 19 bases between. The whole variable domain, filled in from reference TRBV2 and TRBJ2-1, reads EPEVTQTPSHQVTQMGQEVILRCVPISNHLYFYWYRQILGQKVEFLVSFYNNEISEKSEIFDDQFSVERPDGSNFTLKIRSTKLEDSAMYFCASSMDSPAKEQFFGPGTRLTVL.

The CDR3 reads CASLDRAYEQYF. The CDR3 DNA sequence: TGTGCCAGCCTGGACCGCGCCTACGAGCAGTACTTC. This sequence joins TRBV6-5 and TRBJ2-7, with no clear D. The germline V gene encodes CDR1 MNHEY and CDR2 SVGAGI. This CDR3 contains 12 residues. Trimming cost V 8 bases and J 2 bases, with 10 bases left between them.

The chain combines TRBV18 with TRBJ1-2; a weak D match, TRBD1 (5 bases). The V end was cut by 0 bases, the J end by 4 bases, with 15 bases between. CDR3 length: 16 residues. CDR1 KGHSH and CDR2 LQKENI come from the germline V gene. The CDR3 region has the DNA TGTGCCAGCTCACCACCAGGGGTTTACCCCTTCTATGGCTACACCTTC. This codes for CASSPPGVYPFYGYTF.

This clone was seen a handful of times. The chain employs TRBV7-9 and TRBJ1-1; no definite D call. The germline gives CDR1 SEHNR, CDR2 FQNEAQ (reference sequence). The V gene lost 6 bases and the J gene lost 5 bases, with 13 bases spanning the gap. The CDR3 has 13 residues. This chain's CDR3 is CASSSDGRTEAFF. CDR3 nucleotide sequence: TGTGCCAGCAGTTCGGACGGGAGAACTGAAGCTTTCTTT.

This chain uses TRBV19 with TRBJ2-1; TRBD1 aligns across 8 bases. V lost 5 bases, J lost 1 base, and 7 bases stayed unmatched. CDR3 length equals 16 residues. In germline, CDR1 is LNHDA, CDR2 SQIVND (reference sequence). This CDR3 is CASSGAGGLSYNEQFF. The CDR3 DNA reads TGTGCCAGTAGTGGGGCAGGGGGCCTTTCCTACAATGAGCAGTTCTTC.

The sample holds a few counts of this clone. The rearrangement links TRBV7-6 to TRBJ2-2; D perhaps matches TRBD2 (6 bases). In germline, CDR1 is SGHVS, CDR2 FNYEAQ. The CDR3 has 14 amino acids. V lost 5 bases and J 2 bases, leaving 9 bases between the germline ends. DNA for the CDR3: TGTGCCAGCAGCCCCGGGACTAACACCGGGGAGCTGTTTTTT. This gives the protein CASSPGTNTGELFF.

This clone has a handful of counts. The chain has TRBV4-2 and TRBJ2-6; a weak D match, TRBD1 (6 bases). The CDR3 has 16 residues. Deletions cut 1 base from V and 2 bases from J, with 9 bases between. The V gene's germline CDR1 is LGHNA and CDR2 YNFKEQ. The CDR3 sequence: CASSQVTGTGANVLTF. The CDR3 DNA reads TGTGCCAGCAGCCAAGTTACAGGGACTGGGGCCAACGTCCTGACTTTC.

This clone has more than one count but fewer than ten. The rearrangement links TRBV19 to TRBJ2-5, with 8 bases identical to TRBD2. The CDR3 extends over 14 amino acids. The trim removed 5 bases at V and 5 bases at J, leaving 7 bases unmatched. Germline V gene data show CDR1 as LNHDA and CDR2 as SQIVND (reference sequence). The CDR3 loop is CASSARTSRETQYF. In DNA form, the CDR3 reads TGTGCCAGTAGTGCGAGGACTAGCCGGGAGACCCAGTACTTC.

This clone showed up just a few times. The J gene is TRBJ1-3, the V gene TRBV27, with D perhaps matching TRBD1 (5 bases). The CDR3 sequence is 12 residues long. CDR1 and CDR2 (germline): MNHEY, SMNVEV (reference sequence). V lost 8 bases and J 3 bases, leaving 8 bases between the germline ends. As DNA, the CDR3 is TGTGCCAGCGCAGGGCTTGGAAACACCATATATTTT. This gives the protein CASAGLGNTIYF.